Shown below are 6 T cell receptor beta chains from a single sample sequenced in a study of OX40 agonist ivuxolimab in advanced cancers. Sequencing was performed with immunoSEQ multiplex PCR; in TCRdb, only in-frame clones are kept and a portion is missing. In the table there are around 70,000 clones, 80% to 95% of which are singletons. This specimen consisted of CD4+ or CD8+ T cells sorted from blood, obtained in a trial of the OX40 agonist ivuxolimab. The receptors were sampled from an adult with an advanced solid tumor such as melanoma, head and neck, liver or kidney cancer.

The V gene is TRBV13, the J gene TRBJ2-7; 7 nucleotides agree with TRBD1. CDR3 length equals 15 residues. Germline trimming cut 2 bases from V and 0 bases from J; bases unmatched to any gene: 4. CDR1 and CDR2 from the germline V gene are PRHDT and FYEKMQ (reference sequence). CDR3 loop: CASSLQGQSSYEQYF. DNA for the CDR3: TGTGCCAGCAGCTTACAGGGACAGAGCTCCTACGAGCAGTACTTC. Full variable domain (remainder filled in from reference TRBV13 and TRBJ2-7): AAGVIQSPRHLIKEKRETATLKCYPIPRHDTVYWYQQGPGQDPQFLISFYEKMQSDKGSIPDRFSAQQFSDYHSELNMSSLELGDSALYFCASSLQGQSSYEQYFGPGTRLTVT.

In DNA form, the CDR3 reads TGTGCCAGCAGCCCCGGGACAGGGGGAACAGATACGCAGTATTTT. Translated, it gives CASSPGTGGTDTQYF. V gene TRBV7-3 combines with J gene TRBJ2-3, with 11 bases fitting TRBD1. The V gene end was trimmed by 5 bases and the J gene end by 3 bases; junction bases not matched to a gene: 4. The CDR3 is 15 residues long. Germline assignment: CDR1 SGHTA and CDR2 FQGTGA.

J is TRBJ1-1 and V is TRBV11-2; a possible D gene is TRBD1 (6 bases). Germline CDR1 is SGHAT and CDR2 is FQNNGV. V lost 3 bases to trimming and J lost 4 bases, with 12 bases between them. There are 14 residues in the CDR3. The CDR3 region has the DNA TGTGCCAGCAGCTTTTTAGGGGGTGGCACTGAAGCTTTCTTT. It encodes CASSFLGGGTEAFF. The full variable domain, completed using reference TRBV11-2 and TRBJ1-1, is EAGVAQSPRYKIIEKRQSVAFWCNPISGHATLYWYQQILGQGPKLLIQFQNNGVVDDSQLPKDRFSAERLKGVDSTLKIQPAKLEDSAVYLCASSFLGGGTEAFFGQGTRLTVV.

This chain joins TRBV13 and TRBJ1-1; 7 positions match TRBD1. The V segment lost 5 bases and the J segment 4 bases; nucleotides outside the gene matches: 4. Germline V gene data show CDR1 as PRHDT and CDR2 as FYEKMQ (reference sequence). The CDR3 extends over 13 amino acids. CDR3 sequence reads: CASSTDRVTEAFF. Here the CDR3 DNA reads TGTGCCAGCAGCACCGACAGGGTCACTGAAGCTTTCTTT.

This rearrangement joins TRBV7-9 to TRBJ2-5; 11 nucleotides align to TRBD1. The CDR3 length is 15 residues. The germline gives CDR1 SEHNR, CDR2 FQNEAQ (reference sequence). With 5 bases clipped from V and 5 bases from J, the junction kept 7 bases outside the gene matches. The CDR3 sequence is CASSPGTGGEETQYF. CDR3 sequence (DNA): TGTGCCAGCAGCCCCGGGACAGGGGGGGAGGAGACCCAGTACTTC.

The chain couples TRBV10-3 to TRBJ1-2; 11 nucleotides line up with TRBD1. The germline gives CDR1 ENHRY, CDR2 SYGVKD. This CDR3 has 14 amino acids. V dropped 3 bases and J dropped 8; count of bases not matched to a gene: 5. Here the CDR3 DNA reads TGTGCCATCAGTGATGGACAGGGGGCGCGCGGCTACACCTTC. It specifies CAISDGQGARGYTF.